This T cell receptor beta chain appears in the sequencing data of a study of shared clonotypes between healthy human individuals (dated by TCRdb to 2019 to 2021). About the study as a whole: The cohort comprised a couple of women and a few men aged 18 to 49 years. To increase sequencing depth and limit assay-specific biases, TCR repertoire library preparation and sequencing were carried out by different laboratories using diverse techniques. Per donor, leukapheresis produced somewhere between about 0.8 and 9 billion PBMCs. For each donor, three plates each were used for CD4 naive and CD4 memory, two plates were used for CD8 naive, and one plate was used for CD8 memory. The study deeply sequenced blood TCR repertoires of five healthy adults to estimate repertoire size and the extent of clonotype sharing between individuals.

The study at large found these results: About 5% of naive CD4, 3% to 3.5% of naive CD8, roughly 2.4% of memory CD4, and about 0.4% of memory CD8 clonotypes were shared across a few donors. Larger estimated clonotype richness was generally found for naive subsets than for memory subsets. Rarefaction of sorted-subset datasets indicated incomplete sequencing despite the large sequencing depth. Sampling was restricted to blood, and TCR repertoires in tissue are likely to differ from TCR repertoires in blood. Because the study included a small number of donors, the genetic and exposure-history diversity represented was limited. Compared with non-shared clonotypes, the clonotypes found in all four sorted-subset donors had higher generation probabilities. Pairwise subsampling indicated that sequencing depth was expected to affect the degree of clonotype sharing among donors.

Using the deep immunoSEQ assay, TCR CDR3 regions were amplified from genomic DNA by multiplex PCR. Extracted genomic DNA from each cell subset was distributed evenly across all wells of several immunoSEQ 96-well plates, and each plate was treated as a replicate. For sorted subsets, each replicate PCR was loaded with around 220 ng genomic DNA, equivalent to about 33,000 T cell genomes. The purified libraries were quantified using a Qubit 3.0 fluorometer, sized with a Bioanalyzer 2100, and then quantified again using the KAPA Library Quantification kit. Each immunoSEQ 96-well plate was sequenced on its own single-read 150-cycle Illumina NextSeq 550 flow cell. The original methods were these. Because the immunoSEQ output included only junctional sequences and no quality scores, the filtering could not be the same as the filtering used for full-length reads. To assign V/J genes and CDR3, sequences were annotated using PyIR, a Python wrapper for IgBLAST v1.9, with IMGT germline references. Reads were removed for weak V/J assignments (E-value above 1e-6), missing CDR3, stop codons, out-of-frame junctions, or ambiguous translated residues. V3J clonotypes were defined by identical inferred V gene, J gene, and CDR3 amino acid sequence. To compute the percentage overlap between repertoires, the number of shared unique clonotypes was divided by the size of the smaller repertoire. Three approaches were used to assess repertoire richness: RTK rarefaction, the Chao1 estimator, and Recon v2.1 estimates of unobserved clonotypes. Generation probabilities for all TCRbeta clonotypes obtained by the gDNA method from a handful of donors were computed using OLGA. In TCRdb, the immuneACCESS table is reduced to in-frame sequences with V and J assigned. These tables do not hold every clone; where another copy was compared, an unresolved V gene accounts for under half, and the others remain unexplained. V, J and clone size were drawn from that table, and D and trimming were deduced from the DNA. In this sample the table shows roughly 720,000 clones, about 92% of which occur a single time. 34% of the sample rests with the top ten.

On this clone itself: Its binding antigen is unknown. Qualities for individual bases were not recorded, and no much larger clone is one base off. Other nucleotide sequences in the sample specify the same CDR3.

The germline V gene supplies CDR1 LGHNA and CDR2 YSLEER. Measured from the cysteine to the phenylalanine, the CDR3 is 14 residues long. The only DNA kept is the CDR3, 42 bases in frame from the first base. Trimming at the junction amounts to 1 base on V and 1 base on J, and the germline ends lie 8 bases apart. Healthy HIV-negative adults with no recently reported acute infections or vaccinations were included as donors. Every donor was a Caucasian adult residing in Nashville, Tennessee, USA. The CD8 memory samples were a combination of magnetically selected CD45RO+ cells and CCR7-negative CD45RA+ effector memory (TemRA) cells. Blood was obtained by leukapheresis, after which PBMCs were separated by Ficoll-Histopaque density gradient centrifugation and cryopreserved in liquid nitrogen vapor phase. Analytical flow cytometry was used to check the purity and quantity of every magnetically sorted T cell population. From each sorted fraction, genomic DNA was isolated and quantified by UV absorbance on a Nanodrop 2000c.

The rearrangement joined TRBV4-3 to TRBJ2-7; TRBD2 is a possible D gene, resting on 5 matching bases. The sequenced sample consisted of memory CD8+ T cells from PBMCs. Reading the label with the study, this specimen's cell subset or site is: CD45RO+ cells pooled with CCR7-negative TemRA cells. This clonotype originated in a man between 18 and 35 years old in good health. Some clones in this sample may be carry-over from other donors' samples. CDR3 protein: CASSQGTASYEQYF. At the DNA level, the sequence is TGCGCCAGCAGCCAAGGGACTGCATCCTACGAGCAGTACTTC.